This TCR beta chain was identified during a study of T cells after posttransplantation cyclophosphamide. Study observations and caveats: Later post-transplant blood repertoires were often dominated by donor CD8+ memory clones. TRB overlap between skin or GI tissue T cells and blood was limited. Recipient CMV seropositivity and CMV reactivation strongly tracked TRB clonality.

Notes on this clone: What it recognizes is unknown.

Clones were sequenced by immunoSEQ multiplex PCR, and TCRdb holds only the in-frame ones, with some missing. The sample lists around 23,000 clones, around 73% occurring once. V was shortened by 3 bases and J by 7 bases, with 16 bases between the two germline ends. This CDR3 has 15 amino acids. The germline CDR1 and CDR2 sequences are SGHDT and YYEEEE. The receptor was isolated from a woman aged 60-70 years in good health, CMV-negative, and a related stem cell transplant donor. The rearrangement links TRBV5-6 to TRBJ1-4; maybe TRBD1 (5 bases). Sequencing input: memory CD4+ T cells sorted from PBMCs. The CDR3 DNA sequence: TGTGCCAGCAGCTATTGGACGACAAGGGGTGAAAAACTGTTTTTT. It is translated as CASSYWTTRGEKLFF.